Sequencing of this TCR beta chain was carried out in a study of blood T cell repertoires in COVID-19. Across the whole study: Both acute and convalescent COVID-19 samples were obtained from the United States, Italy and Spain.

This clone appeared once. While infection was still active, Seattle patients were enrolled and then followed longitudinally. In the original processing: Estimation of nucleated cell counts was performed using reference gene primer amplification. Only in-frame clones appear in the TCRdb table, and some are missing; sequencing was by immunoSEQ multiplex PCR. The V and J calls and the clone size are those of that table, but D and trimming were determined from the DNA. Of just under 65,000 clones listed, around 82% are singletons. The receptor was derived from a man in his 60s with COVID-19, enrolled during active disease. Sequencing input: peripheral blood.

DNA for the CDR3: TGTGCCAGTAGCAGGGAGGGCGGTCCGCATGACTACACCTTC. Its translation: CASSREGGPHDYTF. The gene calls are TRBV19 and TRBJ1-2, with D perhaps matching TRBD1 (5 bases). From germline, CDR1 is LNHDA and CDR2 SQIVND (reference sequence). This CDR3 is built from 14 residues. V gave up 6 bases and J gave up 10 bases, with 21 bases separating them. Supplemented by reference TRBV19 and TRBJ1-2, the full variable domain reads DGGITQSPKYLFRKEGQNVTLSCEQNLNHDAMYWYRQDPGQGLRLIYYSQIVNDFQKGDIAEGYSVSREKKESFPLTVTSAQKNPTAFYLCASSREGGPHDYTFGSGTRLTVV.